Listed here is a single T cell receptor (beta chain). The method was immunoSEQ multiplex PCR; TCRdb's version includes in-frame clones alone and lacks a portion of them. The sample yields some 200,000 clones, more than 80% seen once. This CDR3 has 16 residues. Germline CDR1 is SGDLS and CDR2 is YYNGEE. V lost 3 bases to trimming and J lost 0 bases; unmatched junction nucleotides: 4. These data are taken from a study of blood T cell repertoires in COVID-19. Overall study context: In each case, the material was cDNA or gDNA derived from T cells, B-cell-depleted T cells, or PBMCs.

The receptor was isolated from a woman aged 55-69 years with acute or convalescent COVID-19. Sample: peripheral blood. The rearrangement joins TRBV9 to TRBJ2-1, with 9 nucleotides matching TRBD2. The CDR3 spells CASSEVSGSSYNEQFF. The CDR3, as DNA: TGTGCCAGCAGCGAAGTTAGCGGGAGCTCCTACAATGAGCAGTTCTTC.